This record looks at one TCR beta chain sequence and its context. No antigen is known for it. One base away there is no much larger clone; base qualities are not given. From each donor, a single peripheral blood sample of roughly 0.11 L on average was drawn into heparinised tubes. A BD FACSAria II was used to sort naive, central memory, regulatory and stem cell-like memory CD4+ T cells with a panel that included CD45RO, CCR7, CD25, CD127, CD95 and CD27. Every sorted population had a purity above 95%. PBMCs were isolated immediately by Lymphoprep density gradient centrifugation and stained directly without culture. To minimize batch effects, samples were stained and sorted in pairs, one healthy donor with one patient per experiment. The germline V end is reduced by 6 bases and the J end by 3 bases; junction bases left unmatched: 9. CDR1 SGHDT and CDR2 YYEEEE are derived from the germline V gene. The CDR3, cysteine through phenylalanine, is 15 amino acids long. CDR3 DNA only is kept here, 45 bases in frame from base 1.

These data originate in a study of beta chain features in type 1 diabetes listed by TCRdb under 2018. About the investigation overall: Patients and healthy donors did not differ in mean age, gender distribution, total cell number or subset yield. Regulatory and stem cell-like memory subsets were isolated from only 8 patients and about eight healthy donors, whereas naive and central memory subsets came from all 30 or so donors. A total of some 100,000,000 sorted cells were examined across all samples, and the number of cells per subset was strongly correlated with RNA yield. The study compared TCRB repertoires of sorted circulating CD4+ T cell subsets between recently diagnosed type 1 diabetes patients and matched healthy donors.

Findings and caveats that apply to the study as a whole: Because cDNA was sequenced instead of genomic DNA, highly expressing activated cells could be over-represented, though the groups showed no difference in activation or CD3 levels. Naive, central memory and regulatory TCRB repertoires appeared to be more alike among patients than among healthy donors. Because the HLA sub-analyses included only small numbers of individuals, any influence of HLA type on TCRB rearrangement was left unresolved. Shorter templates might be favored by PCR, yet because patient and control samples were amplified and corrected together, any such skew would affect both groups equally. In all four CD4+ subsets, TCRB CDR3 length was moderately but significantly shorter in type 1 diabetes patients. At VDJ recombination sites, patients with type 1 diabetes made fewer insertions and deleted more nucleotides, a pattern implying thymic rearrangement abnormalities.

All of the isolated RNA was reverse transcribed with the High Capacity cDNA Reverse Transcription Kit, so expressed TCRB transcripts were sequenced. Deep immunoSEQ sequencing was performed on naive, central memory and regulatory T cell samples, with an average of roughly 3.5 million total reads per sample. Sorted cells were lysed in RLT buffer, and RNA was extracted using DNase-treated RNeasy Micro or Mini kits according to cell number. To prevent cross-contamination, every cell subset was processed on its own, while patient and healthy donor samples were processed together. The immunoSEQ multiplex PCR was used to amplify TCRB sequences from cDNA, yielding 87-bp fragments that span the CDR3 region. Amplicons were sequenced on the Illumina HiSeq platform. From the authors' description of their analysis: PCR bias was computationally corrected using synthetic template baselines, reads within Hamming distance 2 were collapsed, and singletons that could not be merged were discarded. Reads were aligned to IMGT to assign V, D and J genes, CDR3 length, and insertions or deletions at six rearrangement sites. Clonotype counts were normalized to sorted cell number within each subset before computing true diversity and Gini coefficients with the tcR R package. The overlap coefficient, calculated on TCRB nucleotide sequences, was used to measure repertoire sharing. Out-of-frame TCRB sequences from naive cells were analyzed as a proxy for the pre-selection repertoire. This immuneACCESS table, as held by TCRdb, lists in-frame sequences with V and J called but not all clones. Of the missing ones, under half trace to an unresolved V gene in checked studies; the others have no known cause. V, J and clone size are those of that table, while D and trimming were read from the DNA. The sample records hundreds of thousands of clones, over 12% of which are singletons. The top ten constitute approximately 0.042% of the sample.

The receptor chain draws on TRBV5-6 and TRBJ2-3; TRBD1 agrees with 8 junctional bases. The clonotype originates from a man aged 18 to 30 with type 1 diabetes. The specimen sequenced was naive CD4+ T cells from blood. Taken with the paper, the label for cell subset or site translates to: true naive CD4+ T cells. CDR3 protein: CASTTDRAVTDTQYF. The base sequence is TGTGCCAGCACCACGGACAGGGCGGTAACAGATACGCAGTATTTT.